The subject of this entry is one T cell receptor beta chain. There is no known antigen for this receptor. The junction and the germline gene differ at one end; a read error may be behind it. This sample was taken from a study of cytomegalovirus exposure and HLA in healthy donors (dated by TCRdb to 2017 to 2019). The study in broad terms: According to an earlier analysis of around 600 of the donors, about 170 million T cells yielded roughly 100 million unique TCR beta sequences and approximately 300 Gb of sequence data. A later genetic analysis took genome-wide SNP genotypes for about 65% of the 666 donors and used that subset as a discovery cohort. The genetic ancestry cluster associated with self-reported Caucasian donors included about four fifths of the approximately 400 genotyped donors. The T cell repertoires of about 700 subjects were profiled by immunosequencing and related to cytomegalovirus serostatus. A later analysis re-examined previously published TCR beta repertoires from just over 650 donors and added high-resolution HLA genotyping to investigate patterns of TCR occurrence. Donor age, sex, ethnicity and CMV serostatus were compiled together with the repertoire data. An earlier analysis of some 600 of the donors applied high-throughput TCR beta sequencing to assess whether each TCR beta V gene segment acted as functional or pseudogenic. Because of strong linkage in the cohort, a few DR-DQ haplotypes were treated as single units for association and clustering. To predict cytomegalovirus infection status, the study brought together high-throughput TCR immunosequencing, statistical association of individual TCRs with disease status, and machine learning. Rather than drawing on any new phenotypic data, the later analysis identified candidate immune exposures from TCR beta sequences and the way those sequences occurred across donors. The number of donors typed differed by locus, with roughly 620-640 for A, B, C, DRB1 and DQB1, around 520 for DQA1, about 610 for DPA1, and around 430 for DPB1. Across approximately 400 genotyped donors of the cohort, an average of approximately 200,000 unique TCR beta nucleotide sequences per donor were sequenced, and roughly 20% of those sequences were non-productive. About 280 gigabases of sequencing data and 70 million to 95 million unique TCR sequences made up an early release that covered several hundred HLA-typed donors. A separate validation cohort of over 95 different subjects was used in addition to the roughly 640-subject first cohort. HLA typing covered class I and class II loci at four-digit resolution. All discovery cohort repertoires had been generated using a single sequencing platform. The study aimed to test whether cataloging public T cell receptors could reveal signatures of past pathogen exposure. The research as a whole found: When HLA alleles, especially DR and DQ, strongly co-occurred, TCR associations were difficult to assign to individual alleles. In both the original and validation cohorts, the classifier was reported to diagnose cytomegalovirus status with high specificity and sensitivity. The 87-base-pair reads could not distinguish some IMGT-functional V segments, including TRBV6-2 and TRBV6-3, so those segments were excluded. Compared with equally common non-associated chains, HLA-associated TCR beta chains in a later analysis were more clonally expanded and had lower generation probabilities. Three of the identified cytomegalovirus-associated TCR beta chains were confirmed in vitro to be specific for cytomegalovirus antigens. A later analysis found that TCR association rates varied across HLA loci, with DRB1 alleles showing the most associated TCRs and HLA-C alleles the fewest. Only TCR beta chains were sequenced in this cohort, and the absence of alpha or paired-chain data limited detectable features. Linkage disequilibrium might explain the correlated functional status among segregating V segments, but an unknown experimental factor could not be ruled out. While some public TCRs were present in many individuals, most TCR sequences turned up only very rarely across donors. HLA typing was unavailable for some donors at each locus, so association tests used only the typed subset. In a later analysis, several top co-occurrence clusters were reported to appear linked to parvovirus B19, influenza, CMV and Epstein-Barr virus. V-gene and J-gene trimming of TCR beta chains was associated with a missense DCLRE1C variant in a later genetic analysis, and the association was replicated in an independent cohort. In the study, around 160 TCR beta chains were listed as associated with cytomegalovirus. In a later analysis, most CMV-associated TCR beta chains were found to appear HLA-restricted, with HLA associations seemingly driven largely by CMV exposure. The only immune exposure information available for the cohort was CMV serostatus. In an earlier analysis of approximately 600 of the donors, most TCR beta V segments were observed in productive rearrangements about 90% or about 30% of the time, broadly matching IMGT annotations. Compared with the approximately 670-donor mean, donors in an Asian-associated ancestry cluster had fewer N-insertions in productive TCRs, according to a later genetic analysis. Because counts were too low, more than 15 rarely observed V segments, including chromosome 9 orphons, were excluded from the earlier analysis of about 500 of the donors. A further reported finding was that TCR beta sequences accurately predicted the HLA-A and HLA-B alleles for most subjects in the first cohort. At a false discovery rate of 0.05, a later analysis linked 16,951 TCR beta sequences to specific HLA alleles. Sequencing depth was assumed to be roughly uniform across donors in the presence/absence analyses, though that assumption may not hold. It was suggested by the authors that the approach could potentially be generalized to other disease states and immunological phenotypes. The sequencing pipeline was judged likely to have produced a cluster of highly shared sequence variants as a technical artifact.

Via the germline V gene (reference sequence), CDR1 is SSHAT and CDR2 FNYEAQ. From cysteine to phenylalanine, the CDR3 is 15 amino acids long. The read is trimmed to its CDR3 DNA, 45 bases read in frame from base 1. The cohort consisted of fewer than 700 healthy bone marrow donors. Cohort members were all nominally healthy when sampled, although unrecorded immune exposures were likely present. The donor tested CMV seronegative, placing the donor among the 352 seronegative members of the cohort. Every donor gave a peripheral blood sample, and the peripheral blood mononuclear cells from that sample were used for TCR beta sequencing. Genomic DNA extraction from the blood cell samples was performed with the Qiagen DNeasy Blood Extraction Kit. Libraries were made using the immunoSEQ multiplex PCR assay. For the multiplex PCR, a mixture combining 60 forward primers for TCR Vbeta segments and 13 reverse primers for TCR Jbeta segments was used. Amplification of the CDR3 region of rearranged TCR beta genes was performed with a multiplex PCR assay on genomic DNA. The amplified TCR beta libraries were sequenced on the Illumina HiSeq System as 87-base-pair reads. In the source study's methods: In a later analysis, some 80 million unique TCR beta chains were counted across the 666 repertoires, and around 11 million of these chains were shared by at least two donors. A nearest-neighbor algorithm error-corrected the raw reads and collapsed the reads into unique sequences, merging closely related sequences to remove PCR and sequencing errors. To assign V, D and J gene segments, CDR3 sequences were aligned to IMGT reference sequences. For a sequence to be retained, at least a six-nucleotide match to both a V gene segment and a J gene segment was required. Rearrangements were classified as productive when the CDR3 lacked stop codons and remained in frame with V and J, and all other rearrangements were classified as non-productive. Following IMGT convention, CDR3 was defined as the stretch from the second conserved V-encoded cysteine to the conserved J-encoded phenylalanine. Sequences without an unambiguous match to a single V gene segment were excluded from the earlier analysis of over 500 of the donors. In an earlier analysis of approximately 560 of the donors, a V segment was called functional when productive rearrangements were above 56.7%, and segregating when the standard deviation between donors exceeded 5%. A statistical classification framework was built to diagnose cytomegalovirus status from the catalog of TCR beta chain sequences. In a later analysis, V and J genes were assigned by comparing TCR nucleotide sequences against IMGT/GENE-DB human TR gene sequences. A later analysis assigned CDR3 sequences and most-parsimonious VDJ recombination scenarios with the TCRdist pipeline. In a later analysis, each TCR beta chain was defined by its CDR3 amino acid sequence together with its V-gene family, and reads lacking a unique V-gene family were excluded. A later analysis removed 592 highly shared, low-generation-probability nucleotide sequences to deal with suspected cross-contamination and a sequencing artifact. In a later analysis, a clonal expansion index for each public chain was calculated from normalized within-repertoire ranks of inferred template counts. A later analysis computed generation probabilities with a VDJ recombination model fitted to out-of-frame rearrangements, and checked the results against IGoR. A later analysis scored TCR-TCR, TCR-HLA and TCR-CMV co-occurrence with hypergeometric tests, applying a repertoire-size bias correction to TCR pairs. False discovery rates were estimated in a later analysis by permuting HLA or CMV assignments 20 times. In a later analysis, co-occurring TCRs were grouped with DBSCAN, and TCRdist sequence similarity was added when clustering was performed within HLA-allele-positive subsets. Repertoires with fewer than 30,000 or more than 120,000 public chains were left out of co-occurrence clustering, as were roughly five repertoires with anomalous nucleotide sharing. What TCRdb holds here is the immuneACCESS table cut down to in-frame rearrangements. Part of the clones is not present; checked against another copy, under half of the missing clones reflect an unresolved V gene, and the others are unexplained. V and J calls and clone size come straight from that table; D and trimming were deduced from the DNA. This sample has some 130,000 clones in its table, and around 77% of those were observed once. 0.94% of the sample belongs to the ten largest clones.

The clonotype was recovered from a woman aged 55-70 years in good health and CMV-seronegative. The V gene is TRBV7-7 and the J gene is TRBJ2-5; 7 central bases correspond to TRBD2. What was sequenced was PBMCs. The base sequence is TGTGCTAGCAGCCTTGGGGGGGGGTTGAGGGAGACCCAGTACTTC. Protein translation: CASSLGGGLRETQYF.